Sequencing of this T cell receptor (beta chain) was carried out in a study of radiotherapy plus CTLA-4 blockade in lung cancer. Germline CDR1 reads LNHDA; CDR2 reads SQIVND (reference sequence). The CDR3 consists of 16 residues. J was trimmed by 2 bases and V by 0 bases; bases with no gene match: 6. The repertoire was sequenced with immunoSEQ multiplex PCR; TCRdb's copy has only in-frame clones and lacks some. Here the sample spans about 97,000 clones, roughly 74% being singletons. General observations from the study: Blood-borne expansion of tumor-derived TCR clones followed radiotherapy plus ipilimumab.

On this clone: The antigen is undetermined.

The receptor was isolated from a human donor with non-small cell lung cancer who had a partial response to radiotherapy plus ipilimumab. Some clones in this sample may be carry-over from other donors' samples. This chain uses TRBV19 with TRBJ2-7; 8 bases map to TRBD1. The material was peripheral blood, obtained from a patient treated with radiotherapy plus ipilimumab. Here the CDR3 DNA reads TGTGCCAGTAGTATAGACCGGACAGGGAATCCCTACGAGCAGTACTTC. Translation gives CASSIDRTGNPYEQYF. The full variable domain, with the rest looked up from reference TRBV19 and TRBJ2-7, is DGGITQSPKYLFRKEGQNVTLSCEQNLNHDAMYWYRQDPGQGLRLIYYSQIVNDFQKGDIAEGYSVSREKKESFPLTVTSAQKNPTAFYLCASSIDRTGNPYEQYFGPGTRLTVT.